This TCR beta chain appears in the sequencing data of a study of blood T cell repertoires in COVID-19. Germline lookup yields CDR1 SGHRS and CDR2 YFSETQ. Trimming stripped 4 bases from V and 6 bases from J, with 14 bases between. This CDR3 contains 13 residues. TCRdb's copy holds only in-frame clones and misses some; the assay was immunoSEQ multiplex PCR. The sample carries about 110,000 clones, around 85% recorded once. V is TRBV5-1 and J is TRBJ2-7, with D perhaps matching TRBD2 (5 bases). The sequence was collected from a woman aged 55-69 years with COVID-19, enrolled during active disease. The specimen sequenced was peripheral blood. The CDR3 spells CASSEQTGGEQYF. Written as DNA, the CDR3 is TGCGCCAGCAGCGAACAGACCGGAGGCGAGCAGTACTTC.